These 2 T cell receptor beta chains share one sample of origin, sequenced in a study of T cells after yellow fever vaccination. TCRdb analysed the 5' RACE reads with MiXCR anew, one entry per CDR3 protein. The sample carries under 700,000 distinct CDR3 sequences, roughly 17% recorded once. The specimen comprised PBMCs, sampled roughly 5 days after the first yellow fever vaccination. These receptors originate from a man in his late teens or twenties who received the YFV17D yellow fever vaccine.

This chain joins TRBV11-1 and TRBJ2-1; 13 nucleotides line up with TRBD2. The CDR3 consists of 18 residues. With V trimmed by 3 bases and J by 2 bases, 7 bases remained unmatched. CDR1 is SGHAT, CDR2 FQDESV, per germline (reference sequence). CDR3 nucleotide sequence: TGTGCCAGCAGCTTGACTAGCGGGGGGCCGGTACCCTACAATGAGCAGTTCTTC. This sequence encodes CASSLTSGGPVPYNEQFF.

This clonotype was seen a few times. The rearrangement joins TRBV4-1 to TRBJ1-6; D gene ambiguous. The CDR3 has 16 amino acids. Trimming stripped 1 base from V and 7 bases from J, with 14 bases between. Germline CDR1 and CDR2: MGHRA and YSYEKL. The CDR3 loop is CASSQVYPGSNSPLHF. CDR3 nucleotide sequence: TGCGCCAGCAGCCAAGTCTATCCCGGGTCGAATTCACCCCTCCACTTT.